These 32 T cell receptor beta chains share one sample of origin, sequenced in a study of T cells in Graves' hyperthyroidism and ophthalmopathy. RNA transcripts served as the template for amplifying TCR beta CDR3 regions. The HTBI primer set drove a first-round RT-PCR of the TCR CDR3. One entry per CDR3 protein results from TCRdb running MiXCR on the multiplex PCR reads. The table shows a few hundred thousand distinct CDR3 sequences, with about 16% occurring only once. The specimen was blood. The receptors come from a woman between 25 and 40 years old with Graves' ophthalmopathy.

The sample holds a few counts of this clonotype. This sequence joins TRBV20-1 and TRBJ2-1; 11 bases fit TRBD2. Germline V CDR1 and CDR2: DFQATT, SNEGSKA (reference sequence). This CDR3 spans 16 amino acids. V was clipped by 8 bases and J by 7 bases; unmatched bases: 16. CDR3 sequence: CSPQRLAGTLGNEQFF. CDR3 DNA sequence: TGCAGTCCGCAGAGACTAGCGGGGACCTTAGGTAATGAGCAGTTCTTC.

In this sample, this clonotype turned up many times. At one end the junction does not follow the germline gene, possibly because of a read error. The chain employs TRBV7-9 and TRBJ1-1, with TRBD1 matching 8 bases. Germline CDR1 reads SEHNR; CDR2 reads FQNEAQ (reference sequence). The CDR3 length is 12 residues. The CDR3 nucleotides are TGTGCCAGTAGACAGGGGAACGCTGAAGCTTTCTTT. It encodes CASRQGNAEAFF.

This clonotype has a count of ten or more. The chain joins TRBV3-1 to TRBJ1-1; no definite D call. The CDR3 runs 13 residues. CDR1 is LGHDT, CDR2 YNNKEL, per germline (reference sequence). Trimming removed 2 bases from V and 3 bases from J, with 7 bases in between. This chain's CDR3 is CASSQLVDTEAFF. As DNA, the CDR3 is TGTGCCAGCAGCCAACTGGTCGACACTGAAGCTTTCTTT.

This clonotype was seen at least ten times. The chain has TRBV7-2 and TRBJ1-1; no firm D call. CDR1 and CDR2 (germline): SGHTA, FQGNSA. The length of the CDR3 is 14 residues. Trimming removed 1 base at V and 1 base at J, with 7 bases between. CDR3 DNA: TGTGCCAGCAGCTTAGATAACAGGAACACTGAAGCTTTCTTT. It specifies CASSLDNRNTEAFF.

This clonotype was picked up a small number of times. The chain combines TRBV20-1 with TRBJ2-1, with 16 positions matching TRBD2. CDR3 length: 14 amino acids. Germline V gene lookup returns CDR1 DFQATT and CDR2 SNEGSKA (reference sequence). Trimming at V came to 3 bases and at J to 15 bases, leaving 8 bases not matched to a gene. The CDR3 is CSARPGLAGGSLFF. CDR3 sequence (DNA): TGCAGTGCTAGGCCGGGACTAGCGGGAGGGTCGTTGTTCTTC.

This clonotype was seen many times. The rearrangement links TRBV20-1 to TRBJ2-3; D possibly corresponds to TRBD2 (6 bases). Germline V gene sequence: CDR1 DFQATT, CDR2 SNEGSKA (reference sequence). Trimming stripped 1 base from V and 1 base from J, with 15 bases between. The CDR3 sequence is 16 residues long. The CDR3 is CSARGDRGTRTDTQYF. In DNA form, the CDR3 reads TGCAGTGCTAGAGGTGACAGAGGGACTCGCACAGATACGCAGTATTTT.

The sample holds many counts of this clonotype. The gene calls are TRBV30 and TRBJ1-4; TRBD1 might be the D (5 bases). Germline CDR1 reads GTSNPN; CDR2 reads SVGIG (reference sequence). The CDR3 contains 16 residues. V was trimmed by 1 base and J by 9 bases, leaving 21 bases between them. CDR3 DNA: TGTGCCTGGAGTGGACTAAGTCCGGGACCGGCTCAAAAACTGTTTTTT. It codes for CAWSGLSPGPAQKLFF.

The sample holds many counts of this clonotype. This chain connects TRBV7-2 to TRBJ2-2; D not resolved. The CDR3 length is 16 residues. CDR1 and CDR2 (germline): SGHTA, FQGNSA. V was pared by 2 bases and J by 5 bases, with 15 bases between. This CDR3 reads CASSLKVKGRTGELFF. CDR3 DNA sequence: TGTGCCAGCAGCTTAAAGGTTAAGGGTCGGACCGGGGAGCTGTTTTTT.

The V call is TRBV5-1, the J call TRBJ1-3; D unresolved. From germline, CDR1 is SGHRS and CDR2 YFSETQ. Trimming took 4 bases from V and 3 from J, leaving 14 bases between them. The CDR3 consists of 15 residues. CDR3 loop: CASSGGPSGGNTIYF. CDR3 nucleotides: TGCGCCAGCAGCGGAGGACCTTCCGGTGGAAACACCATATATTTT.

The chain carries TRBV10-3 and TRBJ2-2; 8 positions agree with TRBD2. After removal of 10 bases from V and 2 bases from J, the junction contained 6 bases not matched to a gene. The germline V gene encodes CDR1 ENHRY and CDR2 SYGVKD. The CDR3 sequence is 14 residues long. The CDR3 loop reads CATMGLGNTGELFF. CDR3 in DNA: TGTGCCACCATGGGACTAGGAAACACCGGGGAGCTGTTTTTT.

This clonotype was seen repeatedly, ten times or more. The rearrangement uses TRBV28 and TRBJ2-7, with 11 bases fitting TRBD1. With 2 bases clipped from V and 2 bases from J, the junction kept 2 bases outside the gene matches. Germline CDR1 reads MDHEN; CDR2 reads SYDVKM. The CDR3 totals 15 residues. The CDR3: CASSLGDRGAYEQYF. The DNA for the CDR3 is TGTGCCAGCAGTTTAGGGGACAGGGGGGCCTACGAGCAGTACTTC.

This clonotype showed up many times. CDR3 protein: CSAAPGQGRQPQHF. CDR3 in DNA: TGCAGTGCAGCTCCGGGCCAAGGACGTCAGCCCCAGCATTTT. The rearrangement uses TRBV20-1 and TRBJ1-5, with no clear D. This CDR3 has 14 amino acids. Germline V gene data show CDR1 as DFQATT and CDR2 as SNEGSKA (reference sequence). V was pared by 6 bases and J by 6 bases, with 18 bases between.

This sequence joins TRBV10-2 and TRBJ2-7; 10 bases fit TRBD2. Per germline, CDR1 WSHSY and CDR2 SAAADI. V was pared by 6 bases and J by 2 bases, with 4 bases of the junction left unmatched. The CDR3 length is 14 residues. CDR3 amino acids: CASRASGSAYEQYF. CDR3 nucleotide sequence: TGCGCCAGCAGGGCTAGCGGGAGCGCCTACGAGCAGTACTTC.

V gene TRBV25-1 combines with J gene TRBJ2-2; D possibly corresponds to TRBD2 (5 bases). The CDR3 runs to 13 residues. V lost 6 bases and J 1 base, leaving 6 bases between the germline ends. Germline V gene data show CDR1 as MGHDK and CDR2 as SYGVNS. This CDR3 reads CASRDWNTGELFF. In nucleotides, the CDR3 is TGTGCCAGCAGGGACTGGAACACCGGGGAGCTGTTTTTT.

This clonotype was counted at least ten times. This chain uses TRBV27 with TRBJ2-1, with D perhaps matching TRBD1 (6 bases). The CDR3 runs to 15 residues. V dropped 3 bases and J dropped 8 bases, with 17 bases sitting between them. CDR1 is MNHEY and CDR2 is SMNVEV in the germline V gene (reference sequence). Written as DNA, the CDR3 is TGTGCCAGCAGTTTCGCTCAGGGGCGTTTAGATGAGCAGTTCTTC. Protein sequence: CASSFAQGRLDEQFF.

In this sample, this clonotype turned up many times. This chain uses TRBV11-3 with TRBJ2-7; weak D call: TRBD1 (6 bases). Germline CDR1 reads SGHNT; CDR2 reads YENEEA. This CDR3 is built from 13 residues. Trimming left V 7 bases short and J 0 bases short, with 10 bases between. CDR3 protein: CASKDSHSYEQYF. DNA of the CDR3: TGTGCCAGCAAGGACAGTCACTCCTACGAGCAGTACTTC.

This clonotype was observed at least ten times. The DNA for the CDR3 is TGTGCCAGCTCACAACAGGGGGAAGAGACCCAGTACTTC. Its translation is CASSQQGEETQYF. The rearrangement joins TRBV18 to TRBJ2-5, with 8 bases lining up with TRBD1. CDR1 and CDR2 (germline): KGHSH, LQKENI. This CDR3 has 13 residues. The V segment lost 4 bases and the J segment 3 bases; nucleotides outside the gene matches: 1.

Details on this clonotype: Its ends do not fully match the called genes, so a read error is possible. The DNA of the CDR3 is TGTGCCAACAGCCAAGGAGTCTACGGGGTGGCCCAGCATTTT. Its translation is CANSQGVYGVAQHF. The genes are TRBV4-2 and TRBJ1-5; no clear D gene. The CDR3 extends over 14 amino acids. CDR1 and CDR2 from the germline V gene are LGHNA and YNFKEQ.

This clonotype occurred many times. The CDR3 is CASSPRVRGSAEAFF. DNA of the CDR3: TGTGCCAGCAGCCCGAGGGTCCGGGGCTCAGCTGAAGCTTTCTTT. The chain is built from TRBV11-3 and TRBJ1-1; D might be TRBD1 (5 bases). This CDR3 has 15 amino acids. Germline V gene sequence: CDR1 SGHNT, CDR2 YENEEA. V lost 5 bases and J lost 6, with 19 bases in between.

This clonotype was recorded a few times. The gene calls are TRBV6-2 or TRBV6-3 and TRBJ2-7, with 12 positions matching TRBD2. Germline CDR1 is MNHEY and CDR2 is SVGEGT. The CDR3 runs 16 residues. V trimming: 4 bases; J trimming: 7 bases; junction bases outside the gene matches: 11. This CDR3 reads CASSSYRLAGVGEQYF. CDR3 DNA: TGTGCCAGCAGTTCCTACCGACTAGCGGGAGTGGGGGAGCAGTACTTC.

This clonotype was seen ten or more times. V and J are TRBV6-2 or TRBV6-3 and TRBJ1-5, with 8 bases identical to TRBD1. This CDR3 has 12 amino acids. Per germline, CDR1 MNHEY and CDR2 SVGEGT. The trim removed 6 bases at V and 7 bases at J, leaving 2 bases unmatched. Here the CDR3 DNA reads TGTGCCAGCAGCGACAGGGGACAGCCCCAGCATTTT. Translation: CASSDRGQPQHF.

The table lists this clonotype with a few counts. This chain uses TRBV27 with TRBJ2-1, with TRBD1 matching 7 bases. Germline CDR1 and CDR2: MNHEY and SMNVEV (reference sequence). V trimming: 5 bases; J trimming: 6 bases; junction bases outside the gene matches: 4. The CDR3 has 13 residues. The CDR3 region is CASSGSGGNEQFF. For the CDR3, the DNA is TGTGCCAGCAGTGGATCAGGGGGCAATGAGCAGTTCTTC.

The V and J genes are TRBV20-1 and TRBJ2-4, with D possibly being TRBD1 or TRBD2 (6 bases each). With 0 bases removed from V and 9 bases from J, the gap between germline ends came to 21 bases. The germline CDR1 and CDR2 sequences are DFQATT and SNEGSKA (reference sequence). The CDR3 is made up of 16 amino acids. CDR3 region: CSARDPERGAGGIQYF. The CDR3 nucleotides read TGCAGTGCTAGAGACCCCGAGAGGGGGGCAGGAGGCATTCAGTACTTC.

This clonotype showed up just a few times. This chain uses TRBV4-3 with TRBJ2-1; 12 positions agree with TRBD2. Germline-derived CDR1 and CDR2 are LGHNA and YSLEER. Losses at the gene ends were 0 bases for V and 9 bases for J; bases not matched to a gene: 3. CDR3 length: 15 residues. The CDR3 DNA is TGCGCCAGCAGCCAAGATGCACTAGCGGGAGGTGAGCAGTTCTTC. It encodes CASSQDALAGGEQFF.

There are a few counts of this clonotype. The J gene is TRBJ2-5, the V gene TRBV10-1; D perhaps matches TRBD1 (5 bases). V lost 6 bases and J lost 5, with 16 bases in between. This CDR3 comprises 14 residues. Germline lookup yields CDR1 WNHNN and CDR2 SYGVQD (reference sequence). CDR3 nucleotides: TGCGCCAGCAGCCCATTAAAGGGGATGGAGACCCAGTACTTC. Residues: CASSPLKGMETQYF.

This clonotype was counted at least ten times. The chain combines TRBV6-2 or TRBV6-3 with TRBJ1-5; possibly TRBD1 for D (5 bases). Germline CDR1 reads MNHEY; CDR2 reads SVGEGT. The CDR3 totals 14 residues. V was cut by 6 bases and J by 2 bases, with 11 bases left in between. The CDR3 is CASRSPRGNQPQHF. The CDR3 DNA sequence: TGTGCCAGCAGATCACCCAGGGGCAATCAGCCCCAGCATTTT.

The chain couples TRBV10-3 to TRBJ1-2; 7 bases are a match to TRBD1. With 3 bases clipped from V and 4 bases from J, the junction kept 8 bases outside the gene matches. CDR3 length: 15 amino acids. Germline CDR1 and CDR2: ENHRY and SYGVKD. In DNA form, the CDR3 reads TGTGCCATCAGTGATGAGGGGGCGAGCCTCTATGGCTACACCTTC. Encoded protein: CAISDEGASLYGYTF.

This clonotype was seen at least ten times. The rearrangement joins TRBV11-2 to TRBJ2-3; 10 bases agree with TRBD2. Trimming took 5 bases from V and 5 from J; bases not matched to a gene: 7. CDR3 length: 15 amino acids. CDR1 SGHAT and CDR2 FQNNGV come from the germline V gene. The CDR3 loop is CASSPAGGPIDTQYF. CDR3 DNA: TGTGCCAGCAGCCCAGCGGGAGGGCCGATAGATACGCAGTATTTT.

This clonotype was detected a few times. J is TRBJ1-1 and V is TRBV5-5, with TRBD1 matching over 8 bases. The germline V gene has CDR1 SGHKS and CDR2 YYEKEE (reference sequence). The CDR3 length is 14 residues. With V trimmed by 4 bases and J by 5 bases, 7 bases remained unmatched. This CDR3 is CASSPRTGLTEAFF. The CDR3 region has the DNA TGTGCCAGCAGCCCTCGGACAGGGCTGACTGAAGCTTTCTTT.

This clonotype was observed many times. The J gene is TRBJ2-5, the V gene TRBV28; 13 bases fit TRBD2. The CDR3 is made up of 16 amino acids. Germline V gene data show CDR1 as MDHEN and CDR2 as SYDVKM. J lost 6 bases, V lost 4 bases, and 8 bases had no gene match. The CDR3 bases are TGTGCCAGCAGTTCTTGGACTAGCGGGAGTTTAAAGACCCAGTACTTC. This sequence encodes CASSSWTSGSLKTQYF.

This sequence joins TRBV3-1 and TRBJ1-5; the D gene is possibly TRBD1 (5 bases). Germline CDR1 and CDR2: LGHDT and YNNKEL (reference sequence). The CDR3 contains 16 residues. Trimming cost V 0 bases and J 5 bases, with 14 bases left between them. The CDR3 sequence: CASSQDRSGRHQPQHF. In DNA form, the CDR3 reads TGTGCCAGCAGCCAAGATCGTTCGGGGCGGCATCAGCCCCAGCATTTT.

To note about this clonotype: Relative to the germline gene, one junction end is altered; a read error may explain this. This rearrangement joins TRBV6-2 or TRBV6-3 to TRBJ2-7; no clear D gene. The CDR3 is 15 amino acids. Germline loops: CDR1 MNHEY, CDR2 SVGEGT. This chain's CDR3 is CASSRNLRSSYGQYF. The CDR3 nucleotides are TGTGCCAGCAGTCGGAATCTCAGGAGCTCCTACGGGCAGTACTTC.